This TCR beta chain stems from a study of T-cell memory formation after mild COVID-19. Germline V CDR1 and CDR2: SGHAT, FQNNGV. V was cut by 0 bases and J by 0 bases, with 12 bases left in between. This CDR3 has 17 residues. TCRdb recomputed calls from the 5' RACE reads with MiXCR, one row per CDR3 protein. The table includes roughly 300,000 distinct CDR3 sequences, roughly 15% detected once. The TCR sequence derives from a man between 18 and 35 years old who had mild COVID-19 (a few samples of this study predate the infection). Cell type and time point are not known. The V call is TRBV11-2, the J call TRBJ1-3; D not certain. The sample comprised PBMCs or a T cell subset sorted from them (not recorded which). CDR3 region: CASSLDGPLSSGNTIYF. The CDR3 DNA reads TGTGCCAGCAGCTTAGATGGCCCGCTGAGCTCTGGAAACACCATATATTTT.